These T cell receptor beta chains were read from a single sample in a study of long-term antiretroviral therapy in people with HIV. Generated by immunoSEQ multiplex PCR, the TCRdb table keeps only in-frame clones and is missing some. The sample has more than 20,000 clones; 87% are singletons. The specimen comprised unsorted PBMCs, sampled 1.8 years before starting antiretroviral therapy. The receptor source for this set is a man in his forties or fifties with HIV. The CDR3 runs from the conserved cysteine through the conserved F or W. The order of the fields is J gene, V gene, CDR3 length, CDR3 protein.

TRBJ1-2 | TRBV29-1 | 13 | CSVDLDSNYGYTF
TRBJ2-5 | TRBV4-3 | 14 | CASSQRRWQETQYF
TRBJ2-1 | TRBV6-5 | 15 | CASSYWGTSGGEQFF
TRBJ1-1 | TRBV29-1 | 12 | CSVTGPVTEAFF
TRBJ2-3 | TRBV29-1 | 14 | CSVEVNRGADTQYF
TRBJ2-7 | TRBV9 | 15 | CASSGPSGSSYEQYF
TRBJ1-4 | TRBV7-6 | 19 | CASSLNLGQGAATNEKLFF
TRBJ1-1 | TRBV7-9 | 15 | CASSPWGQGNTEAFF
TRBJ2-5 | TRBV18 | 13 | CASSPPPGETQYF
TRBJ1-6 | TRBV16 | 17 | CASSPWTGGNYNSPLHF